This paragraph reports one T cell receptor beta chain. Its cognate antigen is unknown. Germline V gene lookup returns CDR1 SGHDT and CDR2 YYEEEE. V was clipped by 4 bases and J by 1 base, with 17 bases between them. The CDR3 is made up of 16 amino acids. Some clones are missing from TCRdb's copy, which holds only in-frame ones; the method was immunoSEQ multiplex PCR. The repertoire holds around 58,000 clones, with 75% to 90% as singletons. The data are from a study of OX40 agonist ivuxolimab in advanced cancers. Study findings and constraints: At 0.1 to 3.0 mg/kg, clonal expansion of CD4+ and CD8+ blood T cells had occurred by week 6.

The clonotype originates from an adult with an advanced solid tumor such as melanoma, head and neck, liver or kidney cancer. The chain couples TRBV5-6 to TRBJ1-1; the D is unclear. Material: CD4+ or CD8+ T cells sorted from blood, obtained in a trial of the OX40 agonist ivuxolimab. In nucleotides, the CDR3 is TGTGCCAGCAGCCCAGAATATCAACAGAGGAACACTGAAGCTTTCTTT. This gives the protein CASSPEYQQRNTEAFF.